The 11 T cell receptor beta chains below were found in one sample sequenced in a study of CD8+ T cells in alopecia areata. Extraction and reverse transcription of RNA yielded cDNA as the sequencing template. Here immunoSEQ multiplex PCR was the method, and the copy in TCRdb shows in-frame clones only, minus some. The data contain about 97,000 clones, more than 35% of them singletons. The sample comprised CD4+ T cells sorted from blood. These receptors were obtained from a human donor with alopecia areata.

The V call is TRBV27, the J call TRBJ2-3, with 10 bases aligning to TRBD2. The junction had 1 base not matched to a gene; V was cut back by 4 bases and J by 0 bases. Per germline, CDR1 MNHEY and CDR2 SMNVEV (reference sequence). CDR3 size: 15 residues. The CDR3 region has the DNA TGTGCCAGCAGTTGGACTAGCGGTAGCACAGATACGCAGTATTTT. This encodes CASSWTSGSTDTQYF.

The rearrangement links TRBV29-1 to TRBJ2-1; 15 positions match TRBD2. V gave up 6 bases and J gave up 10 bases; unmatched junction bases: 7. The CDR3 totals 14 residues. Germline CDR1 reads SQVTM; CDR2 reads ANQGSEA. The CDR3 loop is CSVDGLAGGPEQFF. The DNA for the CDR3 is TGCAGCGTCGATGGACTAGCGGGAGGGCCCGAGCAGTTCTTC.

This sequence joins TRBV5-1 and TRBJ2-7; no firm D call. The V end was cut by 0 bases, the J end by 1 base, with 8 bases between. The CDR3 runs 14 residues. Looked up from germline, CDR1 is SGHRS and CDR2 is YFSETQ. This CDR3 reads CASSLAPDSYEQYF. Written as DNA, the CDR3 is TGCGCCAGCAGCTTGGCCCCGGATTCCTACGAGCAGTACTTC.

This clone was counted ten times or more. Within the sample, other DNA sequences also encode this same CDR3. V and J are TRBV20-1 and TRBJ2-7; D is undetermined. Germline V gene data show CDR1 as DFQATT and CDR2 as SNEGSKA (reference sequence). This CDR3 has 11 residues. V lost 1 base, J lost 4 bases, and 5 bases lay in between. CDR3 DNA: TGCAGTGCTAGAGCTGGGTACGAGCAGTACTTC. Translating it yields CSARAGYEQYF.

This clone showed up just a few times. The chain recombines TRBV2 with TRBJ2-6, with a possible D match to TRBD1 (6 bases). Germline loops: CDR1 SNHLY, CDR2 FYNNEI. There are 15 residues in the CDR3. Deletions cut 6 bases from V and 2 bases from J, with 11 bases between. In DNA, the CDR3 is TGTGCCAGCAGCATTACAGGGACTGGGGCCAACGTCCTGACTTTC. Translating gives CASSITGTGANVLTF.

V is TRBV7-9 and J is TRBJ2-1, with TRBD2 identical over 9 bases. CDR1 SEHNR and CDR2 FQNEAQ come from the germline V gene (reference sequence). Trimming cost V 6 bases and J 8 bases; bases outside gene matches: 14. This CDR3 spans 16 amino acids. The CDR3 coding sequence is TGTGCCAGCAGTCCTCCGAGTAGCGGGAGCTGGGATGAGCAGTTCTTC. Residues: CASSPPSSGSWDEQFF.

The chain employs TRBV5-1 and TRBJ1-2; a possible D gene is TRBD1 (5 bases). This CDR3 spans 14 amino acids. Trimming left V 4 bases short and J 3 bases short, with 13 bases between. Per germline, CDR1 SGHRS and CDR2 YFSETQ. CDR3 coding DNA: TGCGCCAGCAGCCCCGATGGGGGTGACTATGGCTACACCTTC. Its protein is CASSPDGGDYGYTF.

The chain combines TRBV29-1 with TRBJ2-5, with TRBD1 identical over 7 bases. CDR3 length equals 12 residues. Germline-derived CDR1 and CDR2 are SQVTM and ANQGSEA. V shed 7 bases and J 2 bases; nucleotides not matched to a gene: 4. CDR3 amino acids: CSAGQIQETQYF. As DNA, the CDR3 is TGCAGCGCGGGACAGATACAAGAGACCCAGTACTTC.

V usage is TRBV7-2 and J usage is TRBJ2-5; TRBD1 might be the D (6 bases). The germline V and J ends were trimmed by 1 base and 5 bases, with 11 bases remaining between them. Germline V gene sequence: CDR1 SGHTA, CDR2 FQGNSA. The CDR3 covers 14 residues. The CDR3 bases are TGTGCCAGCAGCTTAGACAGGGCCTGGGAGACCCAGTACTTC. This sequence encodes CASSLDRAWETQYF.

There are a few counts of this clone. CDR3: CASMFLDTQYF. Here the CDR3 DNA reads TGTGCCAGCATGTTTCTGGATACGCAGTATTTT. The chain carries TRBV28 and TRBJ2-3; D is ambiguous. Germline V gene sequence: CDR1 MDHEN, CDR2 SYDVKM. The V gene lost 7 bases and the J gene lost 6 bases, with 8 bases spanning the gap. The length of the CDR3 is 11 residues.

This chain links TRBV11-2 with TRBJ1-2; 8 bases agree with TRBD1. Germline V gives CDR1 SGHAT, CDR2 FQNNGV. The CDR3 spans 14 residues. V gave up 4 bases and J gave up 2 bases; unmatched junction bases: 3. CDR3 sequence: CASSSRTGNYGYTF. The CDR3 DNA reads TGTGCCAGCAGCTCAAGGACAGGGAACTATGGCTACACCTTC.